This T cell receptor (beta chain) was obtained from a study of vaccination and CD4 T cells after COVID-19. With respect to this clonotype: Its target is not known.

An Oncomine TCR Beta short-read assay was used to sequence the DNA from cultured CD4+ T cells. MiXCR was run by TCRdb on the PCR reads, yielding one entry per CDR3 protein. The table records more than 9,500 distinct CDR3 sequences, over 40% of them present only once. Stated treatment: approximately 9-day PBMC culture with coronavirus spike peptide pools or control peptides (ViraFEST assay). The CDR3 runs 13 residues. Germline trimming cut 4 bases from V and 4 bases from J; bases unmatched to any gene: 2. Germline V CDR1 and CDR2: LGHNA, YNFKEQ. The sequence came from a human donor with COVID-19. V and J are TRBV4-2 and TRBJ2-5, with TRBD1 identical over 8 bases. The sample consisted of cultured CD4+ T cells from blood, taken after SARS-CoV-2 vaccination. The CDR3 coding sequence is TGTGCCAGCAGCCGGACAGGGCGAGAGACCCAGTACTTC. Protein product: CASSRTGRETQYF.